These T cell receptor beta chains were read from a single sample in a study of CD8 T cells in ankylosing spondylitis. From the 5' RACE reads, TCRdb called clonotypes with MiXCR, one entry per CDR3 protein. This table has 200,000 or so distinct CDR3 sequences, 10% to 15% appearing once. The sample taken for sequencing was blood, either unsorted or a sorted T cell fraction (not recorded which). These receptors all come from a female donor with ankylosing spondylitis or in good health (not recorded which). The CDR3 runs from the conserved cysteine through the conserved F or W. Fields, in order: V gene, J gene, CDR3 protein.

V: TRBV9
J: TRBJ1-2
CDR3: CASSSRDSPYGYTF

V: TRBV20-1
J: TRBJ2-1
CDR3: CSATSGSSYNEQFF

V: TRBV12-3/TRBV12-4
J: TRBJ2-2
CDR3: CASSLADGGTGELFF

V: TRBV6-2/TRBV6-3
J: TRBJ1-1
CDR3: CASSWYRENTEAFF

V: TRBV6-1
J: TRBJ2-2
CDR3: CASTLLGPNTGELFF

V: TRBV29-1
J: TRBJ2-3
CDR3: CSVGPTPTDTQYF

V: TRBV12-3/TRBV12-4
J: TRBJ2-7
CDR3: CASSFRFEQYF

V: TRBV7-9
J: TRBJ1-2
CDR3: CASSQSKLLRGGYTF

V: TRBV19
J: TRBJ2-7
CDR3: CATGQDTYEQYF

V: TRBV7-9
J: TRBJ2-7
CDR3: CASSAEGFSSEQYF

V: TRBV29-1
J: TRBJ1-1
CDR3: CSVEVFSVNTEAFF

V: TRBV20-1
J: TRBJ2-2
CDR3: CSARDLGGHGELFF

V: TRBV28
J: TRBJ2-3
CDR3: CASSWDRGVSDTQYF

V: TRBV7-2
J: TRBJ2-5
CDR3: CASSITRRETQYF

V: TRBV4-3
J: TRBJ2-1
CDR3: CASSQGWGDNEQFF

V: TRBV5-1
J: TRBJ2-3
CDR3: CASARLAGDGDTQYF

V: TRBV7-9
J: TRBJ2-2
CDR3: CASSLADNTGELFF

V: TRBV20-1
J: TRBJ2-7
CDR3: CSARSLRVDYEQYF

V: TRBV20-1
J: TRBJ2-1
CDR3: CSAIPLAGVYNEQFF

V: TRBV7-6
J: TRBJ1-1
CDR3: CASSLAENTEAFF

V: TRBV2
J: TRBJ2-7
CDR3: CASSAVGLADYEQYF

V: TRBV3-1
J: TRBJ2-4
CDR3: CATSQDLLTAAKNIQYF

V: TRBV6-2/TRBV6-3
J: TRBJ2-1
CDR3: CASSYSVSSYNEQFF

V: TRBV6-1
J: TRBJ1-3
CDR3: CASSGRDRGILNSGNTIYF